The source of this T cell receptor (beta chain) is a study of cytomegalovirus exposure and HLA in healthy donors. On this clone: Its antigen is unidentified.

Use of 60 Vbeta and 13 Jbeta primers characterized the PCR. The repertoire was sequenced with immunoSEQ multiplex PCR; TCRdb's copy has only in-frame clones and lacks some. The sample yields 200,000 to 250,000 clones, about 77% seen once. Donors sampled were nominally healthy, though unrecorded immune exposures were likely. Study-wide points: For most TCR beta V segments, an earlier analysis put the productive rate at about 87% or about 30% of the time. When a later analysis compared HLA-associated TCR beta chains with equally common others, the HLA-associated chains turned out to be more clonally expanded and to have lower generation probabilities.

The sequence derives from a woman aged 25 to 45 in good health and CMV-seronegative. The sequenced sample consisted of PBMCs.

CDR3 bases: TGTGCCAGCAGTGGGGGACAGGGTTTAAAGCTGTTTTTT. This encodes CASSGGQGLKLFF. The chain couples TRBV2 to TRBJ1-4; 9 bases agree with TRBD1. The CDR3 loop spans 13 amino acids. Losses at the gene ends were 4 bases for V and 14 bases for J; bases not matched to a gene: 8. CDR1 is SNHLY and CDR2 is FYNNEI in the germline V gene.